Sequencing of this T cell receptor (beta chain) was carried out in a study of shared clonotypes between healthy human individuals. The V gene lost 6 bases and the J gene lost 8 bases, with 20 bases spanning the gap. This CDR3 region has 15 residues. Germline values: CDR1 KGHSH, CDR2 LQKENI. Sequencing used immunoSEQ multiplex PCR; TCRdb keeps in-frame clones, though not all of them. The sample holds some 2,500,000 clones; approximately 90% are singletons and the top ten take 0.37%. The sample comprised naive CD4+ T cells from PBMCs. Indicated subset: CD45RA+ positively selected. This receptor was obtained from a man aged 18 to 35 in good health. Some clones in this sample may be carry-over from other donors' samples. The rearrangement uses TRBV18 and TRBJ2-1, with a tentative D call TRBD2 (5 bases). The CDR3 sequence is CASSLRASMSDEQFF. The CDR3 DNA reads as TGTGCCAGCTCTCTCCGCGCTAGCATGAGCGATGAGCAGTTCTTC.